The 22 T cell receptor beta chains below were found in one sample sequenced in a study of cytomegalovirus exposure and HLA in healthy donors. The PCR made use of 60 Vbeta and 13 Jbeta primers. TCRdb keeps only in-frame clones here, not all; method: immunoSEQ multiplex PCR. The table has about 150,000 clones, 80% seen once; the top ten hold around 5.2%. The sequencing sample was made of PBMCs. The receptor source for this set is a woman aged 40 to 49 in good health and CMV-seropositive.

The rearrangement links TRBV27 to TRBJ2-1; TRBD2 matches 16 bases. This CDR3 has 16 amino acids. Looked up from germline, CDR1 is MNHEY and CDR2 is SMNVEV (reference sequence). V was clipped by 5 bases and J by 7 bases; unmatched bases: 5. In nucleotides, the CDR3 is TGTGCCAGCAGTCCGGGACTAGCGGGAGGGGAGAATGAGCAGTTCTTC. Its translation: CASSPGLAGGENEQFF.

The rearrangement uses TRBV6-5 and TRBJ2-2, with TRBD2 matching over 7 bases. The CDR3 has 14 residues. Germline assignment: CDR1 MNHEY and CDR2 SVGAGI. The V and J ends lost 5 bases and 4 bases, in that order; junction bases with no gene match: 4. DNA of the CDR3: TGTGCCAGCAGTATTAGCGGGTCCACCGGGGAGCTGTTTTTT. It yields the protein CASSISGSTGELFF.

V usage is TRBV27 and J usage is TRBJ2-3; 8 nucleotides line up with TRBD2. Unmatched junction bases numbered 11, after V lost 2 bases and J lost 1 base. The CDR3 runs 18 residues. CDR1 MNHEY and CDR2 SMNVEV come from the germline V gene (reference sequence). The CDR3 sequence: CASSLGVGRGAGTDTQYF. Here the CDR3 DNA reads TGTGCCAGCAGTTTAGGGGTGGGGCGGGGGGCTGGCACAGATACGCAGTATTTT.

This clone has a single count. The chain employs TRBV2 and TRBJ2-7, with 10 nucleotides matching TRBD1. CDR1 and CDR2 (germline): SNHLY, FYNNEI. The CDR3 runs to 13 residues. With 4 bases clipped from V and 5 bases from J, the junction kept 2 bases outside the gene matches. The CDR3 here is CASSGDRGHEQYF. CDR3 coding DNA: TGTGCCAGCAGTGGGGACAGGGGCCACGAGCAGTACTTC.

The J gene is TRBJ2-1, the V gene TRBV5-6, with TRBD1 as a possible D gene (6 bases). Trimming removed 2 bases from V and 3 bases from J, with 9 bases in between. There are 14 residues in the CDR3. Germline V gene lookup returns CDR1 SGHDT and CDR2 YYEEEE. The CDR3 protein is CASSLGTFYNEQFF. The CDR3 DNA is TGTGCCAGCAGCTTAGGGACATTCTACAATGAGCAGTTCTTC.

The chain recombines TRBV4-2 with TRBJ1-4, with unresolved D. Germline V gives CDR1 LGHNA, CDR2 YNFKEQ. There are 16 residues in the CDR3. Trimming cost V 4 bases and J 0 bases, with 12 bases left between them. The CDR3 nucleotides read TGTGCCAGCAGCCCCGGAGGGAGTGCAACTAATGAAAAACTGTTTTTT. Translated, it gives CASSPGGSATNEKLFF.

The chain recombines TRBV4-1 with TRBJ2-3; perhaps TRBD2 as D (5 bases). The germline CDR1 and CDR2 sequences are MGHRA and YSYEKL. The CDR3 covers 16 residues. Trimming removed 0 bases at V and 5 bases at J, with 15 bases between. The DNA of the CDR3 is TGCGCCAGCAGCCAAGATCGTGGGAGAGGCCTAGATACGCAGTATTTT. Translating it yields CASSQDRGRGLDTQYF.

The chain uses TRBV30 and TRBJ2-1; 12 bases line up with TRBD2. This CDR3 has 15 residues. The V segment lost 1 base and the J segment 9 bases; nucleotides outside the gene matches: 7. Germline assignment: CDR1 GTSNPN and CDR2 SVGIG (reference sequence). The CDR3 nucleotides are TGTGCCTGGAGTGCTCTACTAGCGGGAGGCGGTGAGCAGTTCTTC. Amino acids: CAWSALLAGGGEQFF. Full variable domain (outside the CDR3, taken from reference TRBV30 and TRBJ2-1): SQTIHQWPATLVQPVGSPLSLECTVEGTSNPNLYWYRQAAGRGLQLLFYSVGIGQISSEVPQNLSASRPQDRQFILSSKKLLLSDSGFYLCAWSALLAGGGEQFFGPGTRLTVL.

V is TRBV19 and J is TRBJ1-5; 7 bases match TRBD1. Germline V gives CDR1 LNHDA, CDR2 SQIVND (reference sequence). The CDR3 is 14 amino acids. The trim removed 3 bases at V and 7 bases at J, leaving 6 bases unmatched. In DNA form, the CDR3 reads TGTGCCAGTAGTATCAGGGACAGAAACCAGCCCCAGCATTTT. Translation: CASSIRDRNQPQHF.

J is TRBJ2-1 and V is TRBV7-3; 8 bases fit TRBD2. This CDR3 is built from 18 residues. The V segment lost 4 bases and the J segment 6 bases; nucleotides outside the gene matches: 17. CDR1 is SGHTA, CDR2 FQGTGA, per germline. The CDR3 reads CASSSPEGLAGPINEQFF. CDR3 nucleotide sequence: TGTGCCAGCAGCTCTCCCGAAGGGCTAGCGGGTCCCATCAATGAGCAGTTCTTC.

This clone was counted once. The rearrangement uses TRBV6-6 and TRBJ2-1; 7 bases map to TRBD2. Germline V gene lookup returns CDR1 MNHNY and CDR2 SVGAGI (reference sequence). CDR3 length equals 15 residues. V shed 7 bases, J shed 7 bases, and the junction held 13 bases outside the gene matches. CDR3 loop: CASNRGAGVVNEQFF. The CDR3 region has the DNA TGTGCCAGCAACCGCGGGGCGGGAGTTGTTAATGAGCAGTTCTTC.

The J gene is TRBJ2-1, the V gene TRBV5-6, with 9 bases matching TRBD1. Trimming cost V 4 bases and J 10 bases; bases outside gene matches: 18. This CDR3 contains 17 residues. Germline lookup yields CDR1 SGHDT and CDR2 YYEEEE. The DNA of the CDR3 is TGTGCCAGCAGCACAGGACAGGGGCGTACGGGAAAAAGGGAGCAGTTCTTC. This sequence encodes CASSTGQGRTGKREQFF.

The chain couples TRBV6-6 to TRBJ1-1, with 7 nucleotides matching TRBD1. Germline loops: CDR1 MNHNY, CDR2 SVGAGI (reference sequence). The junction had 7 bases not matched to a gene; V was cut back by 5 bases and J by 4 bases. This CDR3 spans 14 amino acids. The CDR3, as DNA: TGTGCCAGCAGTGTCTCGACAGGGCCCACTGAAGCTTTCTTT. This encodes CASSVSTGPTEAFF.

The chain couples TRBV30 to TRBJ1-1; possible D gene TRBD1, 5 bases. The V end lost 5 bases, the J end lost 4 bases, and 14 bases lay between the germline ends. Germline assignment: CDR1 GTSNPN and CDR2 SVGIG (reference sequence). There are 13 residues in the CDR3. The CDR3: CAWGAVGGTEAFF. As DNA, the CDR3 is TGTGCCTGGGGGGCGGTGGGGGGCACTGAAGCTTTCTTT.

The chain couples TRBV10-3 to TRBJ2-7, with 15 bases matching TRBD2. This CDR3 is built from 15 residues. The germline V gene encodes CDR1 ENHRY and CDR2 SYGVKD. V shed 5 bases, J shed 3 bases, and the junction held 2 bases outside the gene matches. CDR3 in amino acids: CAISLGLAGGYEQYF. CDR3 DNA sequence: TGTGCCATCAGTTTGGGACTAGCGGGAGGCTACGAGCAGTACTTC.

The chain joins TRBV28 to TRBJ2-1; 10 bases agree with TRBD2. The V and J ends lost 5 bases and 0 bases, in that order; junction bases with no gene match: 7. The germline CDR1 and CDR2 sequences are MDHEN and SYDVKM. The CDR3 loop spans 17 amino acids. The CDR3 sequence is CASSPPGLAASYNEQFF. In DNA form, the CDR3 reads TGTGCCAGCAGTCCACCAGGACTAGCGGCCTCCTACAATGAGCAGTTCTTC.

The chain uses TRBV4-2 and TRBJ1-2; D gene uncertain. Germline V CDR1 and CDR2: LGHNA, YNFKEQ. The CDR3 length is 15 residues. Trimming removed 2 bases at V and 1 base at J, with 11 bases between. CDR3 in DNA: TGTGCCAGCAGCCAAAACGGGTGGATTAACTATGGCTACACCTTC. Translating it yields CASSQNGWINYGYTF.

The rearrangement uses TRBV27 and TRBJ1-1; D possibly corresponds to TRBD1 (5 bases). Trimming cost V 6 bases and J 1 base, with 9 bases left between them. In germline, CDR1 is MNHEY, CDR2 SMNVEV (reference sequence). The CDR3 has 13 amino acids. CDR3 coding DNA: TGTGCCAGCAGACCTCAGGGGAACACTGAAGCTTTCTTT. Amino acid sequence: CASRPQGNTEAFF.

This chain links TRBV2 with TRBJ1-1; D gene unclear. Germline CDR1 SNHLY, CDR2 FYNNEI. The CDR3 sequence is 13 residues long. V lost 7 bases, J lost 1 base, and 10 bases lay in between. CDR3 protein: CASTESRNTEAFF. CDR3 DNA: TGTGCCAGCACTGAGAGTAGGAACACTGAAGCTTTCTTT.

This CDR3 reads CASSSLAALSYEQYF. The CDR3 DNA follows: TGTGCCAGCAGCTCTCTAGCGGCCTTAAGCTACGAGCAGTACTTC. The chain links TRBV11-2 to TRBJ2-7; 7 positions match TRBD2. The CDR3 contains 15 residues. CDR1 is SGHAT, CDR2 FQNNGV, per germline. After removal of 4 bases from V and 3 bases from J, the junction contained 9 bases not matched to a gene.

The V call is TRBV5-1, the J call TRBJ2-1; 9 nucleotides align to TRBD2. CDR1 SGHRS and CDR2 YFSETQ come from the germline V gene. The CDR3 runs to 15 residues. V shed 2 bases and J 4 bases; nucleotides not matched to a gene: 4. The CDR3 DNA sequence: TGCGCCAGCAGCTTCATAGCGGGAGAGTACAATGAGCAGTTCTTC. Protein product: CASSFIAGEYNEQFF. The whole variable domain, filled in from reference TRBV5-1 and TRBJ2-1, reads KAGVTQTPRYLIKTRGQQVTLSCSPISGHRSVSWYQQTPGQGLQFLFEYFSETQRNKGNFPGRFSGRQFSNSRSEMNVSTLELGDSALYLCASSFIAGEYNEQFFGPGTRLTVL.

The gene calls are TRBV5-1 and TRBJ1-5, with 7 bases lining up with TRBD1. Germline V lookup: CDR1 SGHRS, CDR2 YFSETQ. Germline trimming cut 0 bases from V and 4 bases from J; bases unmatched to any gene: 4. CDR3 length: 15 residues. CDR3 in amino acids: CASSLAGQRNQPQHF. The CDR3 region has the DNA TGCGCCAGCAGCTTGGCGGGACAGCGAAATCAGCCCCAGCATTTT.